The source of this TCR beta chain is a study of PD-1 blockade in classical Hodgkin lymphoma. The repertoire was sequenced with immunoSEQ multiplex PCR; TCRdb's copy has only in-frame clones and lacks some. The sample shows 10,000 or so clones, approximately 69% of them seen only once. There are a few counts of this clone. The time point here: cycle 4 day 1 (C4D1), after around six weeks of nivolumab. Each and every patient relapsed after autologous stem cell transplantation, and patients got differing brentuximab vedotin exposure. Thawed PBMCs were the source of CD8+ T cells, obtained through magnetic negative selection. This CDR3 spans 15 amino acids. Trimming took off 6 bases at V and 8 bases at J, with 20 bases between the two ends. Looked up from germline, CDR1 is MDHEN and CDR2 is SYDVKM.

The chain carries TRBV28 and TRBJ1-5; D perhaps matches TRBD1 (5 bases). This clonotype originated in a human donor with classical Hodgkin lymphoma. The input for sequencing was CD8+ T cells from blood, taken before the fourth cycle of nivolumab. This CDR3 reads CASSQNRGRVKPQHF. Here the CDR3 DNA reads TGTGCCAGCAGCCAAAACCGGGGACGCGTAAAGCCCCAGCATTTT.